Below are 7 T cell receptor beta chains sequenced from a single sample in a study of blood T cell repertoires in COVID-19. The protocol was immunoSEQ multiplex PCR, while the TCRdb copy is restricted to in-frame clones and leaves out a portion. The data hold 55,000 to 75,000 clones, with 70% to 80% observed a single time. Input material: peripheral blood. These receptors all stem from a human donor in a cohort sampled during active COVID-19.

The CDR3 coding sequence is TGTGCCAGCAGCTTAGCTATTGCGGGCACTGAAGCTTTCTTT. Translation: CASSLAIAGTEAFF. The rearrangement joins TRBV7-9 to TRBJ1-1; no definite D call. CDR1 SEHNR and CDR2 FQNEAQ come from the germline V gene (reference sequence). The CDR3 extends over 14 amino acids. V lost 0 bases and J 4 bases, leaving 9 bases between the germline ends.

This clone was detected only once. Compared with germline, one end of the junction differs, possibly owing to a read error. The chain uses TRBV18 and TRBJ2-2, with D uncertain. CDR1 KGHSH and CDR2 LQKENI come from the germline V gene. The CDR3 has 15 residues. This chain's CDR3 is CASTPASANTGELFF. CDR3 DNA: TGTGCCAGCACACCAGCGTCCGCGAACACCGGGGAGCTGTTTTTT.

The CDR3 DNA sequence: TGTGCCAGCAGCGTCCGACTAGGCCTCCAGCAAGAGACCCAGTACTTC. Protein sequence: CASSVRLGLQQETQYF. The rearrangement uses TRBV11-2 and TRBJ2-5; TRBD2 is a possible D gene (6 bases). CDR3 length equals 16 residues. Trimming took 5 bases from V and 2 from J, leaving 18 bases between them. Germline V gene sequence: CDR1 SGHAT, CDR2 FQNNGV.

The rearrangement links TRBV19 to TRBJ1-1; D is uncertain. V shed 7 bases and J shed 0 bases, with 15 bases lying between them. Germline CDR1 and CDR2: LNHDA and SQIVND (reference sequence). This CDR3 has 15 amino acids. As DNA, the CDR3 is TGTGCCAGTACTCTCCGACACAAGATGAACACTGAAGCTTTCTTT. Translation: CASTLRHKMNTEAFF.

CDR3 in amino acids: CASSEALAGEQYF. The CDR3 nucleotides are TGTGCCAGCAGTGAAGCCCTAGCGGGGGAGCAGTACTTC. The V call is TRBV6-1, the J call TRBJ2-7, with 9 bases lining up with TRBD2. The junction had 1 base not matched to a gene; V was cut back by 0 bases and J by 7 bases. The CDR3 runs to 13 residues. The germline V gene has CDR1 MNHNS and CDR2 SASEGT.

The sample holds one count of this clone. The rearrangement links TRBV7-6 to TRBJ2-2; D possibly corresponds to TRBD2 (5 bases). Germline values: CDR1 SGHVS, CDR2 FNYEAQ. V lost 4 bases and J 5 bases, leaving 11 bases between the germline ends. The CDR3 consists of 14 residues. The CDR3 region is CASSSRGLTGELFF. The CDR3 DNA reads as TGTGCCAGCAGCTCCCGAGGGCTAACCGGGGAGCTGTTTTTT.

The V gene is TRBV2, the J gene TRBJ2-3; tentatively, D is TRBD2 (5 bases). Germline V gives CDR1 SNHLY, CDR2 FYNNEI. Trimming stripped 4 bases from V and 2 bases from J, with 13 bases between. The CDR3 spans 15 residues. In DNA form, the CDR3 reads TGTGCCAGCAGTGCGACTACAGTATACACAGATACGCAGTATTTT. Its translation is CASSATTVYTDTQYF.